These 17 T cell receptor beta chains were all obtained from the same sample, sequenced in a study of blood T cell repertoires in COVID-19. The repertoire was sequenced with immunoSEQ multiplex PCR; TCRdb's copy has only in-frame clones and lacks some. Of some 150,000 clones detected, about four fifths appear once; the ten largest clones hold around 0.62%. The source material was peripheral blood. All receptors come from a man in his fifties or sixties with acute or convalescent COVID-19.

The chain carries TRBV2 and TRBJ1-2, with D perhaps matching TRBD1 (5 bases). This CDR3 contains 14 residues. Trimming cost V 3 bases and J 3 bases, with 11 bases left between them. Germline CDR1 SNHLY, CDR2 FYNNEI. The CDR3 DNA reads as TGTGCCAGCAGTGAGGGGGGAGGTCACTATGGCTACACCTTC. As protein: CASSEGGGHYGYTF.

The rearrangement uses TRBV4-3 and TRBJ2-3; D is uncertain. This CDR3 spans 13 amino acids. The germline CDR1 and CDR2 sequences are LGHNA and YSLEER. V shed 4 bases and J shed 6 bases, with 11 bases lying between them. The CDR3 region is CASSRRTVDTQYF. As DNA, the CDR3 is TGCGCCAGCAGCCGGAGAACCGTGGATACGCAGTATTTT.

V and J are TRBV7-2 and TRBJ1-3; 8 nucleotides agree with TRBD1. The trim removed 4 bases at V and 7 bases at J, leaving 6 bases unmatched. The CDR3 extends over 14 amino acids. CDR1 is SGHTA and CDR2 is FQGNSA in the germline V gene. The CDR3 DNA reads TGTGCCAGCAGCTCACAGGGGGGGTGGAACACCATATATTTT. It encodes CASSSQGGWNTIYF.

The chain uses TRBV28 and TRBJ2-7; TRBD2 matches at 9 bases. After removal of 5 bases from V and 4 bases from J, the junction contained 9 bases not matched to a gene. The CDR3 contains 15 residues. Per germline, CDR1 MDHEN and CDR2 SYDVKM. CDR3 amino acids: CASSPVAGERYEQYF. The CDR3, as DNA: TGTGCCAGCAGTCCCGTAGCGGGGGAGCGGTACGAGCAGTACTTC.

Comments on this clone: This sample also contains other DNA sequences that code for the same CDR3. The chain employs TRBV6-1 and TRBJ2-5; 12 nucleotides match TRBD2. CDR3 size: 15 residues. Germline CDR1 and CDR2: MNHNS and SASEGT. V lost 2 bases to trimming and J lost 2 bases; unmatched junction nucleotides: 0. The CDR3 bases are TGTGCCAGCAGTGAACTAGCGGGAGGGCAAGAGACCCAGTACTTC. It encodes CASSELAGGQETQYF.

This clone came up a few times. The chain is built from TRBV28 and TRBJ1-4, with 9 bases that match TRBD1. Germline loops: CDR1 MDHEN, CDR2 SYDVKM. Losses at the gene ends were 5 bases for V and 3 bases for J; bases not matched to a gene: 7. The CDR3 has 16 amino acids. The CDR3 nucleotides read TGTGCCAGCAGTGGGACAGGGAAGGGCGCTAATGAAAAACTGTTTTTT. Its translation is CASSGTGKGANEKLFF. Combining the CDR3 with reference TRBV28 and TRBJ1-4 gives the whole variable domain DVKVTQSSRYLVKRTGEKVFLECVQDMDHENMFWYRQDPGLGLRLIYFSYDVKMKEKGDIPEGYSVSREKKERFSLILESASTNQTSMYLCASSGTGKGANEKLFFGSGTQLSVL.

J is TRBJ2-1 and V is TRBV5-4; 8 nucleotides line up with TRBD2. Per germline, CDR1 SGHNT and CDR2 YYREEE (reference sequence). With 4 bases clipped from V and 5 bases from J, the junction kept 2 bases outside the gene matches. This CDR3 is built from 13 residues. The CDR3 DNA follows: TGTGCCAGCAGCGGGACTAGTGACAATGAGCAGTTCTTC. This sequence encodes CASSGTSDNEQFF.

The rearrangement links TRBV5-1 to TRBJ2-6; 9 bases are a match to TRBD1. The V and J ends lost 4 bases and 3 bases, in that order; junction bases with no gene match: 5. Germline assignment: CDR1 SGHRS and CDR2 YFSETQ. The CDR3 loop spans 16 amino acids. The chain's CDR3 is CASSTGQGFGANVLTF. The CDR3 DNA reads TGCGCCAGCAGCACGGGACAGGGTTTTGGGGCCAACGTCCTGACTTTC.

In DNA, the CDR3 is TGTGCCTGGAGCGAACTGGATGAGCAGTTCTTC. It translates to CAWSELDEQFF. The chain has TRBV30 and TRBJ2-1; D is uncertain. Trimming pared 3 bases from V and 8 bases from J, leaving 8 bases between. Germline assignment: CDR1 GTSNPN and CDR2 SVGIG (reference sequence). The CDR3 covers 11 residues.

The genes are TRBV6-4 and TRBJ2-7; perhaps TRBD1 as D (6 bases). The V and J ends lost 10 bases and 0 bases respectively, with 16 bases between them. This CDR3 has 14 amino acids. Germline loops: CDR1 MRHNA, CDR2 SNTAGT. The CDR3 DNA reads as TGTGCCAACAACGGGACACCAAGCTCCTACGAGCAGTACTTC. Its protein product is CANNGTPSSYEQYF.

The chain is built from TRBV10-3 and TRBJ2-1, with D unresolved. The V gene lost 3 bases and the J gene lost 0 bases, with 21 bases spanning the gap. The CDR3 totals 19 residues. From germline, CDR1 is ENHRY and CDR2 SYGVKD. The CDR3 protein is CAISDPETDSLDSYNEQFF. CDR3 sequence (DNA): TGTGCCATCAGTGATCCGGAGACCGATTCCCTGGACTCCTACAATGAGCAGTTCTTC.

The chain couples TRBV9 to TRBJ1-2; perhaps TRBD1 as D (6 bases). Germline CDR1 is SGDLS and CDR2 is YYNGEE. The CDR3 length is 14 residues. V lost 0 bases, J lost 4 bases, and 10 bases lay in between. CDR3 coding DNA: TGTGCCAGCAGCGTAGCTACAGGGCCCTATGGCTACACCTTC. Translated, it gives CASSVATGPYGYTF.

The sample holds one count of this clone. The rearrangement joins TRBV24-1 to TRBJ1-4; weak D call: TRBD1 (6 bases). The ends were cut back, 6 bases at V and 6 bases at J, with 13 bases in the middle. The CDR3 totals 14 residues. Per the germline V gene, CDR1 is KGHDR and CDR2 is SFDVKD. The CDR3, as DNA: TGTGCCACCAGTCCCGGGGGGGGGCATGAAAAACTGTTTTTT. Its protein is CATSPGGGHEKLFF.

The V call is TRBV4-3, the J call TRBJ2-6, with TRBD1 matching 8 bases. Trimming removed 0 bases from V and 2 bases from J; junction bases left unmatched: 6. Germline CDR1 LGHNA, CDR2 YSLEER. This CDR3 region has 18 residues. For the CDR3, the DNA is TGCGCCAGCAGCCAAGAGGGCAGGGGGCCGGCTGGGGCCAACGTCCTGACTTTC. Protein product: CASSQEGRGPAGANVLTF.

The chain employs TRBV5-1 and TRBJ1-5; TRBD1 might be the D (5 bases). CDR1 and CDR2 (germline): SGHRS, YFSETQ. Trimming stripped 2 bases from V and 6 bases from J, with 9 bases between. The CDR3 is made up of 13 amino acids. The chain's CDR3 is CASSFDQGQPQHF. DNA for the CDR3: TGCGCCAGCAGCTTCGACCAGGGTCAGCCCCAGCATTTT.

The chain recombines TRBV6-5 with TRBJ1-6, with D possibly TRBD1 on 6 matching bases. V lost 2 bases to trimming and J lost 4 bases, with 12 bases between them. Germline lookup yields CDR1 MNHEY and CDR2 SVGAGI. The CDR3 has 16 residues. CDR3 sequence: CASSYPRTGYNSPLHF. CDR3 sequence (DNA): TGTGCCAGCAGTTACCCTCGAACAGGGTATAATTCACCCCTCCACTTT.

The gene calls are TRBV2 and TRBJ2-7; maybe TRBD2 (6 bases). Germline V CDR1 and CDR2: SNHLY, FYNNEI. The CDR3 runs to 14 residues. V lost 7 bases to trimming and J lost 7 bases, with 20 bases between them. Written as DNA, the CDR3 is TGTGCCAGCACCGGAGGGACCGCCCAGGTAGAGCAGTACTTC. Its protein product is CASTGGTAQVEQYF.